The next 27 T cell receptor beta chains were all read from a single sample in a study of metastatic and nonmetastatic thyroid tumors (dated by TCRdb to 2019 to 2021). None of the patients had been given any treatment before thyroid surgery. Library preparation was by PCR. The reads were generated on an Illumina HiSeq 4000. In TCRdb, the public reads were trimmed at Q25 with fastp and aligned with MiXCR, with productive beta chains retained. This sample is represented by approximately 84,000 clones; just under 15% of them were singletons. Roughly 3.6% of the sample belongs to the ten largest clones. Sequenced sample: blood. Source of these receptors: a female donor with papillary thyroid cancer or a benign thyroid nodule (not recorded which). Some clones in this sample may be carry-over from other donors' samples.

This clone was seen repeatedly, ten times or more. The gene calls are TRBV7-2 and TRBJ1-2; D is ambiguous. In germline, CDR1 is SGHTA, CDR2 FQGNSA. The CDR3 runs 15 residues. The V gene lost 5 bases and the J gene lost 4 bases, with 17 bases spanning the gap. The CDR3 spells CASSLPGRGLYGYTF. In DNA form, the CDR3 reads TGTGCCAGCAGCCTGCCCGGGCGCGGCCTCTATGGCTACACCTTC.

This clone was seen a few times. The genes are TRBV6-1 and TRBJ2-7; D perhaps matches TRBD1 (5 bases). The germline V gene encodes CDR1 MNHNS and CDR2 SASEGT. V was shortened by 10 bases and J by 1 base, with 17 bases between the two germline ends. CDR3 length: 14 amino acids. The CDR3 bases are TGTGCCATCACCCAACGGTACAGGTCCTACGAGCAGTACTTC. Translating gives CAITQRYRSYEQYF.

This clone was seen more than once but under ten times. A much larger clone is a single base away; this may be a read error. The CDR3 region is CASIPLRYEQFF. Written as DNA, the CDR3 is TGTGCCAGCATCCCCTTGCGTTATGAGCAGTTCTTC. V usage is TRBV7-9 and J usage is TRBJ2-1; no reliable D call. Germline loops: CDR1 SEHNR, CDR2 FQNEAQ (reference sequence). CDR3 size: 12 residues. V lost 7 bases and J lost 8, with 12 bases in between.

As to this clone: Its ends do not fully match the called genes, so a read error is possible. The J gene is TRBJ2-7, the V gene TRBV2; no firm D call. CDR1 is SNHLY and CDR2 is FYNNEI in the germline V gene. This CDR3 spans 16 amino acids. The CDR3 spells CASRLKAVASSYEQYF. CDR3 nucleotide sequence: TGTGCCAGCAGATTGAAAGCCGTGGCGAGCTCCTACGAGCAGTACTTT.

This clone was recorded at least ten times. The rearrangement joins TRBV6-1 to TRBJ2-7, with 11 bases that match TRBD2. There are 15 residues in the CDR3. V gave up 4 bases and J gave up 6 bases; unmatched junction bases: 8. Looked up from germline, CDR1 is MNHNS and CDR2 is SASEGT. CDR3 region: CASSGFSGGASEQYF. The CDR3 DNA reads TGTGCCAGCAGTGGGTTTAGCGGGGGGGCGAGCGAGCAGTACTTC.

There are many counts of this clone. The rearrangement joins TRBV4-1 to TRBJ1-5; D remains unclear. This CDR3 spans 15 amino acids. The ends were cut back, 0 bases at V and 6 bases at J, with 12 bases in the middle. The germline V gene has CDR1 MGHRA and CDR2 YSYEKL. The CDR3 nucleotides read TGCGCCAGCAGCCAAGATAAGGCAGCAGGTCAGCCCCAGCATTTT. It specifies CASSQDKAAGQPQHF.

The V call is TRBV7-9, the J call TRBJ2-4; the D call may be TRBD1 or TRBD2 (5 bases each). The CDR3 is made up of 13 amino acids. Trimming took 4 bases from V and 9 from J, leaving 13 bases between them. Germline lookup yields CDR1 SEHNR and CDR2 FQNEAQ (reference sequence). CDR3 amino acids: CASSSGRPGIQYF. CDR3 nucleotides: TGTGCCAGCAGCTCGGGACGCCCAGGCATTCAGTACTTC.

This clone was seen many times. The chain has TRBV2 and TRBJ2-2; D might be TRBD1 or TRBD2, each matching 5 bases. V shed 4 bases and J shed 7 bases, with 13 bases lying between them. In germline, CDR1 is SNHLY, CDR2 FYNNEI. CDR3 length: 14 residues. CDR3 DNA: TGTGCCAGCAGTGGGGAAGGGGAGAACGGGGAGCTGTTTTTT. Translating gives CASSGEGENGELFF.

This clone was seen a handful of times. The gene calls are TRBV7-2 and TRBJ2-5; D unresolved. This CDR3 has 14 residues. Trimming removed 5 bases at V and 0 bases at J, with 10 bases between. Germline V gene lookup returns CDR1 SGHTA and CDR2 FQGNSA. The CDR3 reads CASSPAGYQETQYF. In DNA, the CDR3 is TGTGCCAGCAGCCCCGCCGGGTACCAAGAGACCCAGTACTTC.

This clone was detected ten times or more. The chain employs TRBV5-4 and TRBJ2-7, with D perhaps TRBD2 (5 bases). The germline V gene encodes CDR1 SGHNT and CDR2 YYREEE (reference sequence). CDR3 length equals 17 residues. Trimming stripped 0 bases from V and 0 bases from J, with 16 bases between. This CDR3 reads CASSLASGLPSSYEQYF. The CDR3 DNA reads as TGTGCCAGCAGCTTGGCCTCTGGACTTCCTAGCTCCTACGAGCAGTACTTC.

With regard to this clone: The junction departs from germline at one end; a sequencing error may be responsible. The rearrangement links TRBV12-3 or TRBV12-4 to TRBJ1-1, with D perhaps TRBD1 (6 bases). The CDR3 runs 15 residues. This CDR3 is CASSLPGAGGTEPFF. DNA for the CDR3: TGTGCCAGCAGCCTACCTGGTGCGGGGGGCACTGAACCTTTCTTT.

This clone showed up just a few times. A much bigger clone sits one base away, suggesting this may be a read error. The sample has other DNA sequences that encode this CDR3 too. The chain carries TRBV5-1 and TRBJ1-2; unclear D gene. Germline V CDR1 and CDR2: SGHRS, YFSETQ. Trimming shortened V by 0 bases and J by 3 bases, and 12 bases separated the two germline ends. This CDR3 has 15 residues. The CDR3 sequence is CASSLGPPPHYGYTF. CDR3 nucleotide sequence: TGCGCCAGCAGCTTGGGTCCCCCGCCACACTATGGCTACACCTTC.

There are many counts of this clone. The chain has TRBV20-1 and TRBJ1-2; D not resolved. In germline, CDR1 is DFQATT, CDR2 SNEGSKA (reference sequence). Trimming took off 7 bases at V and 7 bases at J, with 7 bases between the two ends. This CDR3 is built from 9 residues. CDR3 sequence (DNA): TGCAGTGGAGTAGGTGGCTACACCTTC. Its translation is CSGVGGYTF.

This clone occurred a few times. This may stem from a read error, because a much larger clone lies one nucleotide away. CDR3 DNA sequence: TGTGCCAGCAGCGCGGGGGCAGCCTATAATTCACCCCTCCACTTT. Amino acid sequence: CASSAGAAYNSPLHF. V usage is TRBV9 and J usage is TRBJ1-6, with a weak D call TRBD1 (6 bases). The V end lost 3 bases, the J end lost 2 bases, and 9 bases lay between the germline ends. This CDR3 is built from 15 residues. Germline V gene lookup returns CDR1 SGDLS and CDR2 YYNGEE.

This clone was seen at least ten times. The chain uses TRBV9 and TRBJ2-2; possible D gene TRBD2, 5 bases. Germline V lookup: CDR1 SGDLS, CDR2 YYNGEE. With 5 bases removed from V and 0 bases from J, the gap between germline ends came to 11 bases. The CDR3 is made up of 15 amino acids. In DNA, the CDR3 is TGTGCCAGCAGAGGTGGACTTTCGAACACCGGGGAGCTGTTTTTT. This gives the protein CASRGGLSNTGELFF. Filled out from reference TRBV9 and TRBJ2-2, the complete variable domain reads DSGVTQTPKHLITATGQRVTLRCSPRSGDLSVYWYQQSLDQGLQFLIQYYNGEERAKGNILERFSAQQFPDLHSELNLSSLELGDSALYFCASRGGLSNTGELFFGEGSRLTVL.

CDR3 loop: CASTGRPSNIYF. CDR3 sequence (DNA): TGTGCCAGCACCGGCCGGCCGAGCAACATATATTTT. This sequence joins TRBV28 and TRBJ1-3; D gene unclear. Per the germline V gene, CDR1 is MDHEN and CDR2 is SYDVKM. The CDR3 spans 12 residues. The V end lost 7 bases, the J end lost 12 bases, and 16 bases lay between the germline ends.

This clone was seen a handful of times. One base away lies a much larger clone, so this may be a sequencing read error. V gene TRBV12-5 combines with J gene TRBJ2-2; no definite D call. V was pared by 3 bases and J by 6 bases, with 5 bases between. Germline V gives CDR1 LGHNT, CDR2 FRNRAP. There are 12 residues in the CDR3. The CDR3 reads CASGFRSGELFF. The CDR3 DNA reads as TGTGCTAGTGGTTTCAGGTCCGGGGAGCTGTTTTTT.

This clone came up many times. The rearrangement links TRBV7-9 to TRBJ2-5; possible D gene TRBD2, 7 bases. This CDR3 contains 14 residues. Between the trimmed V and J ends, which lost 0 bases and 3 bases, there was a span of 8 bases. Per the germline V gene, CDR1 is SEHNR and CDR2 is FQNEAQ (reference sequence). In nucleotides, the CDR3 is TGTGCCAGCAGCTTAGCAGGGGGGGAAGAGACCCAGTACTTC. Amino acids: CASSLAGGEETQYF.

The V gene is TRBV5-6, the J gene TRBJ2-5; tentative D call: TRBD1 (7 bases). Trimming shortened V by 4 bases and J by 5 bases, and 15 bases separated the two germline ends. The CDR3 spans 14 residues. Germline CDR1 SGHDT, CDR2 YYEEEE. CDR3 loop: CASSPRGVEETQYF. The CDR3 nucleotides are TGTGCCAGCAGCCCCAGGGGGGTAGAGGAGACCCAGTACTTC.

The rearrangement joins TRBV2 to TRBJ1-3; tentative D call: TRBD1 (5 bases). The CDR3 has 15 residues. V was trimmed by 6 bases and J by 0 bases, leaving 12 bases between them. In germline, CDR1 is SNHLY, CDR2 FYNNEI. In nucleotides, the CDR3 is TGTGCCAGCAGGACAGACCTTGGCTCTGGAAACACCATATATTTT. Translation gives CASRTDLGSGNTIYF.

This clone was seen at least ten times. This sequence joins TRBV5-4 and TRBJ1-1; 8 bases agree with TRBD1. Germline V gene sequence: CDR1 SGHNT, CDR2 YYREEE (reference sequence). V shed 4 bases, J shed 5 bases, and the junction held 10 bases outside the gene matches. There are 15 residues in the CDR3. The CDR3 nucleotides are TGTGCCAGCAGCAAAGGACAGGGAGGGTGGACTGAAGCTTTCTTT. It yields the protein CASSKGQGGWTEAFF.

The chain is built from TRBV11-2 and TRBJ1-4; 12 bases map to TRBD1. CDR1 and CDR2 from the germline V gene are SGHAT and FQNNGV. The CDR3 covers 15 residues. CDR3 in amino acids: CFSSSPGTGGKKLFF. The DNA for the CDR3 is TGTTTCAGCAGTTCCCCCGGGACAGGGGGCAAAAAACTGTTTTTT.

The chain couples TRBV27 to TRBJ2-7, with D perhaps TRBD2 (5 bases). Germline CDR1 MNHEY, CDR2 SMNVEV (reference sequence). Trimming took off 6 bases at V and 0 bases at J, with 15 bases between the two ends. CDR3 length equals 15 residues. CDR3 residues: CASRILWRSSYEQYF. As DNA, the CDR3 is TGTGCCAGCAGGATCCTCTGGAGGTCCTCCTACGAGCAGTACTTC.

The J gene is TRBJ1-2, the V gene TRBV28; 8 bases agree with TRBD1. Germline V lookup: CDR1 MDHEN, CDR2 SYDVKM. Trimming at V came to 3 bases and at J to 5 bases, leaving 2 bases not matched to a gene. This CDR3 comprises 13 residues. CDR3 protein: CASSLDRAYGYTF. In DNA, the CDR3 is TGTGCCAGCAGTTTGGACAGGGCGTATGGCTACACCTTC.

Note on this clone: A much larger clone lies a single base off, so this may be a read error. The rearrangement links TRBV20-1 to TRBJ2-7, with TRBD2 matching 9 bases. Germline V gene data show CDR1 as DFQATT and CDR2 as SNEGSKA (reference sequence). The CDR3 consists of 14 residues. J gave up 3 bases and V 2 bases, and 5 bases lay outside the gene matches. Here the CDR3 reads CSARNSGGNYEQYF. CDR3 coding DNA: TGCAGTGCTAGAAATAGCGGGGGAAACTACGAGCAGTACTTC.

The sample holds many counts of this clone. The chain carries TRBV6-1 and TRBJ1-2; D gene unclear. The CDR3 length is 13 residues. Germline V gene sequence: CDR1 MNHNS, CDR2 SASEGT. V lost 2 bases, J lost 8 bases, and 12 bases lay in between. Here the CDR3 reads CASSESGRRGYTF. As DNA, the CDR3 is TGTGCCAGCAGTGAAAGCGGCCGAAGAGGCTACACCTTC.

This clone was counted ten times or more. The chain employs TRBV7-9 and TRBJ1-2; D is unresolved. The CDR3 totals 11 residues. Germline assignment: CDR1 SEHNR and CDR2 FQNEAQ (reference sequence). Trimming pared 3 bases from V and 6 bases from J, leaving 5 bases between. The CDR3 loop is CASSLRDGYTF. For the CDR3, the DNA is TGTGCCAGCAGCTTGAGGGATGGCTACACCTTC.